Below are 10 T cell receptor beta chains sequenced from a single sample in a study of identical twins. TCRdb reprocessed the 5' RACE reads with MiXCR, giving one entry per CDR3 protein. The sample carries about 340,000 distinct CDR3 sequences, 8.5% to 10% recorded once. Material: naive T cells sorted from blood. These receptors came from a woman in her 50s in good health.

The V call is TRBV18, the J call TRBJ2-3; 7 bases match TRBD2. Germline loops: CDR1 KGHSH, CDR2 LQKENI. J gave up 5 bases and V 3 bases, and 8 bases lay outside the gene matches. CDR3 size: 15 residues. CDR3 region: CASSPAGASGDTQYF. The CDR3 DNA reads as TGTGCCAGCTCACCTGCGGGAGCTAGTGGAGATACGCAGTATTTT.

The chain links TRBV29-1 to TRBJ1-3; TRBD1 matches at 9 bases. CDR3 length: 17 residues. From germline, CDR1 is SQVTM and CDR2 ANQGSEA. J lost 1 base, V lost 4 bases, and 11 bases had no gene match. The CDR3 sequence is CSVVSPDRGYSGNTIYF. CDR3 coding DNA: TGCAGCGTTGTTTCACCCGACAGGGGGTATTCTGGAAACACCATATATTTT.

This clonotype was picked up many times. The chain has TRBV10-2 and TRBJ2-1; TRBD2 matches 11 bases. The CDR3 is 16 residues long. V trimming: 0 bases; J trimming: 9 bases; junction bases outside the gene matches: 7. Per germline, CDR1 WSHSY and CDR2 SAAADI. DNA for the CDR3: TGCGCCAGCAGTGAGTCTACTAGCGGGAGTTCGGGTGAGCAGTTCTTC. Its protein is CASSESTSGSSGEQFF.

This clonotype was counted many times. The chain has TRBV5-1 and TRBJ2-1, with 10 bases identical to TRBD2. The length of the CDR3 is 13 residues. V shed 7 bases and J 12 bases; nucleotides not matched to a gene: 10. The germline V gene encodes CDR1 SGHRS and CDR2 YFSETQ. The CDR3 sequence: CASRLAGEIGQFF. The CDR3 DNA reads TGCGCCAGCCGCCTAGCGGGGGAGATAGGGCAGTTCTTC.

In regard to this clonotype: A single base separates this from a much larger clone, so it may be a read error. The chain recombines TRBV12-3 or TRBV12-4 with TRBJ1-2; 7 bases are shared with TRBD1. The CDR3 loop spans 14 amino acids. Trimming at V came to 6 bases and at J to 8 bases, leaving 12 bases not matched to a gene. In nucleotides, the CDR3 is TGTGCCAGCAGGACCTCCGTGACAGGGAGCGGCTACACCTTC. Translated: CASRTSVTGSGYTF.

There are a few counts of this clonotype. V gene TRBV7-2 combines with J gene TRBJ1-5; D not resolved. V lost 1 base to trimming and J lost 0 bases, with 7 bases between them. Germline values: CDR1 SGHTA, CDR2 FQGNSA. The length of the CDR3 is 15 residues. The CDR3, as DNA: TGTGCCAGCAGCTTAGTGGTCGGTAGCAATCAGCCCCAGCATTTT. As protein: CASSLVVGSNQPQHF. The complete variable domain, with remaining parts taken from reference TRBV7-2 and TRBJ1-5, reads GAGVSQSPSNKVTEKGKDVELRCDPISGHTALYWYRQSLGQGLEFLIYFQGNSAPDKSGLPSDRFSAERTGGSVSTLTIQRTQQEDSAVYLCASSLVVGSNQPQHFGDGTRLSIL.

The chain joins TRBV24-1 to TRBJ2-1; TRBD1 might be the D (6 bases). This CDR3 has 14 amino acids. V lost 1 base to trimming and J lost 8 bases, with 11 bases between them. The germline gives CDR1 KGHDR, CDR2 SFDVKD. Here the CDR3 reads CATSDFSGVDEQFF. In nucleotides, the CDR3 is TGTGCCACCAGTGATTTTTCAGGGGTTGATGAGCAGTTCTTC.

The chain is built from TRBV18 and TRBJ2-2; 14 nucleotides agree with TRBD2. The germline V gene encodes CDR1 KGHSH and CDR2 LQKENI. Trimming removed 3 bases from V and 7 bases from J; junction bases left unmatched: 4. This CDR3 has 16 residues. This CDR3 is CASSPGTSGSYGELFF. DNA for the CDR3: TGTGCCAGCTCACCGGGGACTAGCGGGAGCTACGGGGAGCTGTTTTTT.

Many counts were recorded for this clonotype. The rearrangement joins TRBV9 to TRBJ2-3; 8 nucleotides agree with TRBD1. V lost 4 bases to trimming and J lost 1 base; unmatched junction nucleotides: 8. CDR3 size: 16 residues. The V gene's germline CDR1 is SGDLS and CDR2 YYNGEE. CDR3 loop: CASSRIQGERTDTQYF. In DNA form, the CDR3 reads TGTGCCAGCAGCAGAATACAGGGGGAGCGCACAGATACGCAGTATTTT. The variable domain in full, with the rest retrieved from reference TRBV9 and TRBJ2-3, is DSGVTQTPKHLITATGQRVTLRCSPRSGDLSVYWYQQSLDQGLQFLIQYYNGEERAKGNILERFSAQQFPDLHSELNLSSLELGDSALYFCASSRIQGERTDTQYFGPGTRLTVL.

The chain employs TRBV27 and TRBJ2-7, with 10 bases that match TRBD2. The CDR3 is 14 residues long. CDR1 MNHEY and CDR2 SMNVEV come from the germline V gene (reference sequence). V shed 5 bases, J shed 1 base, and the junction held 2 bases outside the gene matches. Here the CDR3 DNA reads TGTGCCAGCAGTAGAGCGGGAGGGTCCTACGAGCAGTACGTC. Translation: CASSRAGGSYEQYV.